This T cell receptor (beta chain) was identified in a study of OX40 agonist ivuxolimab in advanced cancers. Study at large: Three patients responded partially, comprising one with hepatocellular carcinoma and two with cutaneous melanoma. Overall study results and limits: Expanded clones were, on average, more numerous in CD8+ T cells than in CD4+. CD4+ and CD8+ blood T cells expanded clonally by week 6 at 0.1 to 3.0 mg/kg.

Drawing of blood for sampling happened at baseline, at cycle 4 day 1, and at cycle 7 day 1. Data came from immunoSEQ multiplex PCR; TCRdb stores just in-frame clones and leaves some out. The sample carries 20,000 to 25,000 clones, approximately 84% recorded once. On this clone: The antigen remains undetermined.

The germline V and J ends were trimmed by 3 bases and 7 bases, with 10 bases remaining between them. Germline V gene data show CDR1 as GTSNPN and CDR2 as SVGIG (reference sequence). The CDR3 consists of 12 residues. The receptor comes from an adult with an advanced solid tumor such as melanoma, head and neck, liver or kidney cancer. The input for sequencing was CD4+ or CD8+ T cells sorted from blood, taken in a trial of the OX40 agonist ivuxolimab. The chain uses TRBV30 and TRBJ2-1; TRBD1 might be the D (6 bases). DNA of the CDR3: TGTGCCTGGAGAGCGGACAGAAATGAGCAGTTCTTC. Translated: CAWRADRNEQFF.